This TCR beta chain was observed in a study of monozygotic twins with inflammatory bowel disease. Notes on the study in general: TCRbeta inverse Simpson diversity was decreased in IBD patients versus healthy co-twins. IBD patients exhibited fewer clonotypes shared with other individuals than healthy twins, particularly with disease activity.

Both the TCRalpha cDNA and the TCRbeta cDNA were taken through two nested PCRs, lasting approximately 16 and 9 cycles. One entry per CDR3 protein, without DNA, is what TCRdb gives after re-calling the 5' RACE reads. The sample holds about 150,000 distinct CDR3 sequences. About this clonotype: Its antigen is undetermined.

Germline CDR1 is SGHTA and CDR2 is FQGTGA. This CDR3 is 15 amino acids long. The V and J genes are TRBV7-3 and TRBJ2-2; lacking DNA, the TRBD2 call made by TCRdb goes unchecked. The sequencing sample was made of blood. This receptor was obtained from a human donor with ulcerative colitis or Crohn's disease, or a healthy co-twin of an affected twin (not recorded which). CDR3 sequence: CASSLGRELGGELFF.